This TCR beta chain was obtained from a study of CD8 T cells in ankylosing spondylitis. Broader study findings: Certain motif variants had earlier been reported in reactive arthritis synovial fluid and blood. There was a TCR beta motif, made of 7 to 9 highly homologous variants, that appeared characteristic of ankylosing spondylitis blood. The clones that were linked to disease were reported to be significantly enriched in matched synovial fluid samples from ankylosing spondylitis patients.

This clonotype turned up a few times. The antigen remains undetermined. The CDR3 is made up of 14 amino acids. CDR1 is KGHSH and CDR2 is LQKENI in the germline V gene. The V and J ends lost 2 bases and 1 base respectively, with 8 bases between them. Quantitative barcoded 5'-RACE was used to prepare TCR beta libraries. TCRdb reanalysed the 5' RACE reads using MiXCR and keeps one entry per CDR3 protein. The sample records around 770,000 distinct CDR3 sequences, 10% to 15% being singletons. The V gene is TRBV18, the J gene TRBJ2-5; D unresolved. Sequenced sample: blood, either unsorted or a sorted T cell fraction (not recorded which). The receptor was isolated from a male donor with ankylosing spondylitis. The DNA of the CDR3 is TGTGCCAGCTCACCAATCGACGCCCAAGAGACCCAGTACTTC. Residues: CASSPIDAQETQYF. Full variable domain (outside the CDR3, taken from reference TRBV18 and TRBJ2-5): NAGVMQNPRHLVRRRGQEARLRCSPMKGHSHVYWYRQLPEEGLKFMVYLQKENIIDESGMPKERFSAEFPKEGPSILRIQQVVRGDSAAYFCASSPIDAQETQYFGPGTRLLVL.